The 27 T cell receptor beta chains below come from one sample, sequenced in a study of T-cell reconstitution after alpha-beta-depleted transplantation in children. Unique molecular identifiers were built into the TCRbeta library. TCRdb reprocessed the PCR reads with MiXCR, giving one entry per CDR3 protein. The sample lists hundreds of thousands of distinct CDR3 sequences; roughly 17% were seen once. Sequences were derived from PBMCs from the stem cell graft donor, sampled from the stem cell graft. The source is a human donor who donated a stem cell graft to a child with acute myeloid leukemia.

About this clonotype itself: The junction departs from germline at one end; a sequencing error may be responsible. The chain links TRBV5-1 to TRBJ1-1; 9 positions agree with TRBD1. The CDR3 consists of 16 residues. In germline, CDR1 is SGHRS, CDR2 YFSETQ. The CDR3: CASSSGTGRGNPEAFF. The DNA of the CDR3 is TGCGCCAGCAGCTCCGGGACAGGGAGGGGGAACCCTGAAGCTTTCTTT.

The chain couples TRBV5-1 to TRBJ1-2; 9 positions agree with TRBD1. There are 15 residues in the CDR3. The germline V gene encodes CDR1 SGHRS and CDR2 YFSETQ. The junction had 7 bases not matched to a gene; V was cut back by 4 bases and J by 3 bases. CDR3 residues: CASSGGQGPYYGYTF. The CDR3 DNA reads TGCGCCAGCAGCGGTGGACAGGGGCCGTACTATGGCTACACCTTC.

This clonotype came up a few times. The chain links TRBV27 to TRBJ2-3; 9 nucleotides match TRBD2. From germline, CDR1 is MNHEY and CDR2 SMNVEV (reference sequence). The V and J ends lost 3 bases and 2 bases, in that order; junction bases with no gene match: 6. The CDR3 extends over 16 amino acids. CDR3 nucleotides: TGTGCCAGCAGTTTGGGGGCTAGCGGGGACACAGATACGCAGTATTTT. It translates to CASSLGASGDTDTQYF.

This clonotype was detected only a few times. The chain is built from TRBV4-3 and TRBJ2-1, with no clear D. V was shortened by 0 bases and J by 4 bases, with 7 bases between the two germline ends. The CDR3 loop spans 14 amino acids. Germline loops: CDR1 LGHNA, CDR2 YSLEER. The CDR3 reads CASSQEIEYNEQFF. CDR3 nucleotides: TGCGCCAGCAGCCAAGAGATAGAATACAATGAGCAGTTCTTC.

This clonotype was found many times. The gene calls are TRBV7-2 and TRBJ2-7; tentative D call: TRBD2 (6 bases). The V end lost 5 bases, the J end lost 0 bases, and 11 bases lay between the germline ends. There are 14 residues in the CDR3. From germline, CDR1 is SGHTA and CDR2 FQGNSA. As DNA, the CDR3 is TGTGCCAGCAGCGGAGGAGGGAGCTCCTACGAGCAGTACTTC. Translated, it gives CASSGGGSSYEQYF.

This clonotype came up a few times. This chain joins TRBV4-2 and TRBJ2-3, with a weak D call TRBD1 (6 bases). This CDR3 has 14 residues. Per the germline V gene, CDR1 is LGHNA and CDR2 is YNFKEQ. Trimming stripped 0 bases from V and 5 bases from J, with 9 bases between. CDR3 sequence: CASSQERTEDTQYF. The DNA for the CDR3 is TGTGCCAGCAGCCAAGAAAGGACAGAAGATACGCAGTATTTT.

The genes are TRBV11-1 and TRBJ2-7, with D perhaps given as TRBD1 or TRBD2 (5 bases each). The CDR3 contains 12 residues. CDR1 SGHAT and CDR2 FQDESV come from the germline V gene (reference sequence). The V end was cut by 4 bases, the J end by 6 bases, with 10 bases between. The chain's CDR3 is CASSSSGSEQYF. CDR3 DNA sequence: TGTGCCAGCAGCTCCTCAGGGAGCGAGCAGTACTTC.

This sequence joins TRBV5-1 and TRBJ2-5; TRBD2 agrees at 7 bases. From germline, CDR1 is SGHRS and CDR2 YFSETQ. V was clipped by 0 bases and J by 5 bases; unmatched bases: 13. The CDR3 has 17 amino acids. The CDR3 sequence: CASSLAPGAGTSETQYF. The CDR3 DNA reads TGCGCCAGCAGCTTGGCCCCGGGAGCGGGGACCTCCGAGACCCAGTACTTC.

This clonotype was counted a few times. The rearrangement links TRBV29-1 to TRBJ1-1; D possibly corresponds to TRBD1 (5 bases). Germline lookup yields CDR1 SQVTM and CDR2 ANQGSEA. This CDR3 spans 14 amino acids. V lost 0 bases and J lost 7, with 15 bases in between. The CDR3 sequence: CSVEDLQVTHEAFF. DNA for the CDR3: TGCAGCGTTGAAGATCTACAGGTCACTCATGAAGCTTTCTTT.

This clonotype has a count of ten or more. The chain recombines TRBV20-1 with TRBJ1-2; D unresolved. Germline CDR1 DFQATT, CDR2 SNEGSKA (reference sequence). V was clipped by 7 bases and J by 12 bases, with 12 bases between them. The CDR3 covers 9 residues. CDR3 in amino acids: CSVLAGHTF. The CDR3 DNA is TGCAGTGTTTTGGCGGGCCACACCTTC.

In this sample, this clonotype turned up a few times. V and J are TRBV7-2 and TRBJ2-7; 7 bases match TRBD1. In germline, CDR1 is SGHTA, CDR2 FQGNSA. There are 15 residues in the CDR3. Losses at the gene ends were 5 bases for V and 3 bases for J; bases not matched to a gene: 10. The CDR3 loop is CASSNKAGGDYEQYF. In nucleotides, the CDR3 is TGTGCCAGCAGCAATAAAGCAGGGGGAGACTACGAGCAGTACTTC. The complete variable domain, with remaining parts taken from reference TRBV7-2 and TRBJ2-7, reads GAGVSQSPSNKVTEKGKDVELRCDPISGHTALYWYRQSLGQGLEFLIYFQGNSAPDKSGLPSDRFSAERTGGSVSTLTIQRTQQEDSAVYLCASSNKAGGDYEQYFGPGTRLTVT.

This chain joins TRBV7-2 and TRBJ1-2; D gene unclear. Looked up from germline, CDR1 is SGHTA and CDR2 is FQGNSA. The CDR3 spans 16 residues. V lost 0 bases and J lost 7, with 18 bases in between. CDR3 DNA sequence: TGTGCCAGCAGCTTAGCGCTGGGAAGTTCCTCGTTTGGCTACACCTTC. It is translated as CASSLALGSSSFGYTF.

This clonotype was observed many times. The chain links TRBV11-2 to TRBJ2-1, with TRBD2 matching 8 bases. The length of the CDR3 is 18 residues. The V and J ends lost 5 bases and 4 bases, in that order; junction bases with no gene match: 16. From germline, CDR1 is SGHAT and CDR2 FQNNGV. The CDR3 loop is CASSRGLAGNTLYNEQFF. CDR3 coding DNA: TGTGCCAGCAGCCGAGGACTAGCTGGAAACACCCTATACAATGAGCAGTTCTTC.

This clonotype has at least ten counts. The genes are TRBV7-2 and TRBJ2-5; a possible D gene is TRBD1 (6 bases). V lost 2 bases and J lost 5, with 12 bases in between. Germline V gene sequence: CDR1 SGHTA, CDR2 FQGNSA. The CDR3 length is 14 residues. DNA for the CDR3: TGTGCCAGCAGCTTATCAGGGGCGGGTGAGACCCAGTACTTC. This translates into CASSLSGAGETQYF.

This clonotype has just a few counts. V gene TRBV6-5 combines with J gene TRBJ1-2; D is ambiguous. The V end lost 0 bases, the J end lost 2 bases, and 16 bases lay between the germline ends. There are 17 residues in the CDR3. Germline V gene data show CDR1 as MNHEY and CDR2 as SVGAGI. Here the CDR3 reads CASSYSRSLTENYGYTF. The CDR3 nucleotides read TGTGCCAGCAGTTACTCGAGGTCCCTTACAGAGAACTATGGCTACACCTTC.

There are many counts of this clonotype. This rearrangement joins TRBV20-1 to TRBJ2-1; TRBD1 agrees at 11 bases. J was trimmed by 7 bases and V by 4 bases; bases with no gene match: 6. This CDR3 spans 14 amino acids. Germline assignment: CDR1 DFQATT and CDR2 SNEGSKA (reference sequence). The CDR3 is CSAKRDRGKNEQFF. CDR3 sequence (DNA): TGCAGTGCTAAAAGGGACAGGGGGAAGAATGAGCAGTTCTTC.

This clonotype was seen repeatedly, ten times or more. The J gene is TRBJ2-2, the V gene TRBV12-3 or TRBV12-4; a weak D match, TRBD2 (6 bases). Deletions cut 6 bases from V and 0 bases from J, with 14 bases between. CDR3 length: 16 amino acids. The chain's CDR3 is CASSHGTAPNTGELFF. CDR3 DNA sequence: TGTGCCAGCAGCCACGGGACTGCCCCGAACACCGGGGAGCTGTTTTTT.

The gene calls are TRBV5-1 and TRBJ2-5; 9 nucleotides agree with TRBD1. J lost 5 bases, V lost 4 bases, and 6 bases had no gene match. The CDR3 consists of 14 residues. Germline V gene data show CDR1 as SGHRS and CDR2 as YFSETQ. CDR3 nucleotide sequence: TGCGCCAGCAGCGCCCGGGACAGGGCGGAGACCCAGTACTTC. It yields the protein CASSARDRAETQYF.

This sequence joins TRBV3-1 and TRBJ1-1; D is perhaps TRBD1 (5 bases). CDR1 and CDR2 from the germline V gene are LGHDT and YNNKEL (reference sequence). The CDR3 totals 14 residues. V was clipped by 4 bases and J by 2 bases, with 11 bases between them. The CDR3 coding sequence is TGTGCCAGCAGCCGATGGGACCTCAACACTGAAGCTTTCTTT. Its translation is CASSRWDLNTEAFF.

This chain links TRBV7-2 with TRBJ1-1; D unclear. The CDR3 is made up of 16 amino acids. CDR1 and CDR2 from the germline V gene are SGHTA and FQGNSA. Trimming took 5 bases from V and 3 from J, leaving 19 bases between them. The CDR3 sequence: CASSPRMVGGHTEAFF. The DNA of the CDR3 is TGTGCCAGCAGCCCAAGGATGGTGGGCGGGCACACTGAAGCTTTCTTT.

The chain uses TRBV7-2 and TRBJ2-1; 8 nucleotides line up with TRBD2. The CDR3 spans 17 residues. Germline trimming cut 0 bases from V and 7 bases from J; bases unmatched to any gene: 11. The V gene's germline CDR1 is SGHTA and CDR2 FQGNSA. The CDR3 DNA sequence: TGTGCCAGCAGCTTAGCATTAGGCGGGGGGCTGTGGAATGAGCAGTTCTTC. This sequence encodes CASSLALGGGLWNEQFF. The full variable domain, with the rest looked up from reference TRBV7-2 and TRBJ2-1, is GAGVSQSPSNKVTEKGKDVELRCDPISGHTALYWYRQSLGQGLEFLIYFQGNSAPDKSGLPSDRFSAERTGGSVSTLTIQRTQQEDSAVYLCASSLALGGGLWNEQFFGPGTRLTVL.

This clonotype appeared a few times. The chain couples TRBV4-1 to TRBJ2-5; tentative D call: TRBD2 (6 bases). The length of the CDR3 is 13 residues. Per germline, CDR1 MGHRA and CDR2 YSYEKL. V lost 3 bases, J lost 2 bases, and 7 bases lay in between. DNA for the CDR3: TGCGCCAGCAGCCAGGAGGGACAAGAGACCCAGTACTTC. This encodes CASSQEGQETQYF.

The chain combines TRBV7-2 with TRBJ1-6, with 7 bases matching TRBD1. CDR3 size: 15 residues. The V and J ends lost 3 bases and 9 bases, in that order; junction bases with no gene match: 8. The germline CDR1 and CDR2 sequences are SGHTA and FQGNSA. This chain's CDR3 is CASSFLRGQSSPLHF. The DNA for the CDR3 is TGTGCCAGCAGCTTCTTAAGGGGGCAGAGTTCACCCCTCCACTTT.

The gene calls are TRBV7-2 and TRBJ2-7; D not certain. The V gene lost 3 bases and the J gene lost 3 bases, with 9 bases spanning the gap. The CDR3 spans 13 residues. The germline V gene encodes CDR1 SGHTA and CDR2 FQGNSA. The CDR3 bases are TGTGCCAGCAGCTTTAAATCAGGCTACGAGCAGTACTTC. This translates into CASSFKSGYEQYF. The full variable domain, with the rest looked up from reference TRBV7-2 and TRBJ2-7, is GAGVSQSPSNKVTEKGKDVELRCDPISGHTALYWYRQSLGQGLEFLIYFQGNSAPDKSGLPSDRFSAERTGGSVSTLTIQRTQQEDSAVYLCASSFKSGYEQYFGPGTRLTVT.

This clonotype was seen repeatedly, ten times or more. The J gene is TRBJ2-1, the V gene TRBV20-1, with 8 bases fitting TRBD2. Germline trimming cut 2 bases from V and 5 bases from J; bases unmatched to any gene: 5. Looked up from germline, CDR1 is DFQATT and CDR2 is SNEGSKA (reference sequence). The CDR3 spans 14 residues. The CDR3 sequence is CSARSGGRDNEQFF. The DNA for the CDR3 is TGCAGTGCTAGAAGCGGGGGACGGGACAATGAGCAGTTCTTC.

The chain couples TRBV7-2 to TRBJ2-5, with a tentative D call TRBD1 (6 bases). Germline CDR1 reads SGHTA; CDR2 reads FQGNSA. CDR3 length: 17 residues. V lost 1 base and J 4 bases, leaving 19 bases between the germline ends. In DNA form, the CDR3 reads TGTGCCAGCAGCTTAGTAAGTCGCGACAGGAAAGGAGAGACCCAGTACTTC. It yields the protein CASSLVSRDRKGETQYF.

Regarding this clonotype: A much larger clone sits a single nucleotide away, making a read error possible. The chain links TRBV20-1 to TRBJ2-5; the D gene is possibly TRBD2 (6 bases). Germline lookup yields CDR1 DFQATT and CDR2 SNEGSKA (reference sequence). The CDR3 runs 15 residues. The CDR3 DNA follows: TGCTGTGCTAGAGATCGGACGGGACTCCAAGAGACCCAGTACTTC. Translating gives CCARDRTGLQETQYF.